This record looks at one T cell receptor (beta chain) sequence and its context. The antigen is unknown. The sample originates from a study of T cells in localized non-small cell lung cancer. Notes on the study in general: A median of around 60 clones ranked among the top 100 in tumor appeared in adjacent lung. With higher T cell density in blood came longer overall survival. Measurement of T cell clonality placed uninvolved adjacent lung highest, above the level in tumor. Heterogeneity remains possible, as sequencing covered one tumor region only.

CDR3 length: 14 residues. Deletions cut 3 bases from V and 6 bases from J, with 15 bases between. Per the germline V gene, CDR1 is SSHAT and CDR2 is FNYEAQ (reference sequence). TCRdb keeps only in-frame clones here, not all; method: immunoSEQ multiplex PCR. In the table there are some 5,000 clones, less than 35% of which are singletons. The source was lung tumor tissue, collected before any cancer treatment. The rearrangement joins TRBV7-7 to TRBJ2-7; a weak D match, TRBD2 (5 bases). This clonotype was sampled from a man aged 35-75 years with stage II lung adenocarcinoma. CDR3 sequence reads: CASSLGIHSGEQYF. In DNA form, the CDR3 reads TGTGCCAGCAGCTTGGGGATCCACAGCGGCGAGCAGTACTTC.